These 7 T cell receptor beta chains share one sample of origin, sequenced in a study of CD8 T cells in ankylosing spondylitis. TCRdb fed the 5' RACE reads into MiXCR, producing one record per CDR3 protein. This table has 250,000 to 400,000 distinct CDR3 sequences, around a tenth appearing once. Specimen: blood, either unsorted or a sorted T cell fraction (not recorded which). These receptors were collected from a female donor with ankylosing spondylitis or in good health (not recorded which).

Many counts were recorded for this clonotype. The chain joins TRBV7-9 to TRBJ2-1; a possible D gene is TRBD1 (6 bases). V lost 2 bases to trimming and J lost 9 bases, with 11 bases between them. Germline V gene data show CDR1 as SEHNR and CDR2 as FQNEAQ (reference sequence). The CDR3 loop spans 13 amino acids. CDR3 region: CASSLTATGEQFF. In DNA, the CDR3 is TGTGCCAGCAGCTTAACAGCGACAGGTGAGCAGTTCTTC.

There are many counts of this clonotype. The CDR3 here is CASSFGQGDGYTF. The CDR3 region has the DNA TGTGCCAGCAGTTTCGGACAGGGGGATGGCTACACCTTC. The gene calls are TRBV27 and TRBJ1-2; 10 nucleotides match TRBD1. Germline V gene data show CDR1 as MNHEY and CDR2 as SMNVEV (reference sequence). The CDR3 length is 13 residues. With V trimmed by 3 bases and J by 6 bases, 1 base remained unmatched.

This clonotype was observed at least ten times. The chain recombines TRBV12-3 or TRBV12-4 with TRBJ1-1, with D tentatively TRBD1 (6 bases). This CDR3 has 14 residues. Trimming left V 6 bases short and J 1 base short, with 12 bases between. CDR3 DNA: TGTGCCAGCAGCAAGGGGGTTGAGAACACTGAAGCTTTCTTT. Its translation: CASSKGVENTEAFF.

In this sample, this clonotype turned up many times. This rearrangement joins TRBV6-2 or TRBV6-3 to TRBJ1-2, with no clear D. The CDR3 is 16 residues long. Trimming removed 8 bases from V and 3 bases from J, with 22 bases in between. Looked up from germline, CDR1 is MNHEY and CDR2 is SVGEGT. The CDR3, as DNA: TGTGCCAGCTTGGGCGACCTTTCTCCAGGTTACTATGGCTACACCTTC. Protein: CASLGDLSPGYYGYTF.

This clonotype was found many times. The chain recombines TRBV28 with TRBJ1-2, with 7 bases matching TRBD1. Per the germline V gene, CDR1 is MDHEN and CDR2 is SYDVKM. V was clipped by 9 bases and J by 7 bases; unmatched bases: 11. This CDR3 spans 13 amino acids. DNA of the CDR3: TGTGCCAGTACCACCACAGGGGAACGTGGCTACACCTTC. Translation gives CASTTTGERGYTF.

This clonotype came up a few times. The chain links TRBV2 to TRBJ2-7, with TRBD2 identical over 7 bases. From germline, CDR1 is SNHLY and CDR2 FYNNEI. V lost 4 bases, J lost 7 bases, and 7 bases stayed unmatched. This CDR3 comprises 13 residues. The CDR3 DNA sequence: TGTGCCAGCAGTGTAGCCGCGGGGGATGAGCAGTACTTC. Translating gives CASSVAAGDEQYF.

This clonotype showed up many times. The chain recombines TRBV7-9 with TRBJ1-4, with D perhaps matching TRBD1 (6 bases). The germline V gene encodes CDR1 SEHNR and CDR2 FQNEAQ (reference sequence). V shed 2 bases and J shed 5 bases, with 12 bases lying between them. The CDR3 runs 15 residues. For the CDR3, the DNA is TGTGCCAGCAGCTTAAGAGGGGGATCGAATGAAAAACTGTTTTTT. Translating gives CASSLRGGSNEKLFF.